This TCR beta chain is from a study of blood T cell repertoires in COVID-19 (dated by TCRdb to between 2020 and 2021). A note on the overall study: The collaborator samples originated in the United States, Italy and Spain and spanned the acute and convalescent phases of COVID-19. The prospective study material was composed of cDNA or gDNA derived from T cells, B-cell-depleted T cells, or PBMCs. The dataset comprised deeply sampled blood TCRbeta repertoires from subjects exposed to, actively infected with, or recovered from COVID-19. The repertoires were released in a freely available public database meant as a resource for research on the immune response to SARS-CoV-2. The samples were drawn from the first 160 participants of the ongoing ImmuneRACE study and from 950 to 1,500 subjects provided by 6 global collaborators. Sample metadata almost always included a de-identified subject ID, COVID-19 status, age in years and sex. Where HLA class I and class II types were available, the types were taken from metadata supplied by the sample provider, not from assay-based typing. Results and caveats for the whole study, not just this receptor: How much clinical and demographic metadata was included differed by source and by participant, and the metadata was provided uncurated.

The CDR1 and CDR2 encoded by the germline V gene (reference sequence) are MNHNY and SVGAGI. For this chain, trimming is 6 bases at the V end and 2 bases at the J end, and the number of junction bases without a gene match is 9. Inclusive of the bounding cysteine and phenylalanine, the CDR3 is 16 residues long. The retained sequence is limited to the CDR3, 48 bases, with the frame set at the first base. This clone appeared a few times. No antigen is known for it. It has no much larger one-base neighbor in the sample; base qualities were not kept. The immunoSEQ Assay, a bias-controlled multiplex PCR, was used to amplify TCRbeta CDR3 regions from genomic DNA. The study's own analysis went as follows. The number of nucleated cells in each sample was estimated from the amplification of reference gene primers within the assay. Sequence reads were collapsed and filtered to measure the absolute abundance of every unique TCRbeta CDR3 rearrangement. For each sample, productive Simpson clonality was calculated as the square root of Simpson's diversity index across productive rearrangements. TCRdb took over this immuneACCESS table, retaining in-frame rearrangements with V and J assigned. Such tables are incomplete; in checked studies, under half of the missing clones stem from an unresolved V gene, and the remainder is unexplained. Clone size and the V and J calls come from that table; the DNA yielded D and trimming. The sample table shows roughly 480,000 clones, and nearly 90% are seen once. The ten largest clones capture roughly 0.9% of the sample.

In Seattle, one collaborating source enrolled patients while the infection was active and tracked those patients longitudinally over the course of disease. Collaborating institutions collected whole blood in K2EDTA tubes following their own protocols. For TCRbeta analysis, collaborators shipped samples as frozen whole blood, isolated PBMCs, or DNA extracted from either of those sample types. This chain is built from TRBV6-6 and TRBJ2-7, and 11 junctional nucleotides match TRBD2. This receptor was obtained from a man younger than 35 with COVID-19, enrolled during active disease. Sequenced input: peripheral blood. The CDR3 here reads CASRPRLAGFTYEQYF. At the DNA level, the sequence is TGTGCCAGCAGACCTCGACTAGCGGGATTCACCTACGAGCAGTACTTC.